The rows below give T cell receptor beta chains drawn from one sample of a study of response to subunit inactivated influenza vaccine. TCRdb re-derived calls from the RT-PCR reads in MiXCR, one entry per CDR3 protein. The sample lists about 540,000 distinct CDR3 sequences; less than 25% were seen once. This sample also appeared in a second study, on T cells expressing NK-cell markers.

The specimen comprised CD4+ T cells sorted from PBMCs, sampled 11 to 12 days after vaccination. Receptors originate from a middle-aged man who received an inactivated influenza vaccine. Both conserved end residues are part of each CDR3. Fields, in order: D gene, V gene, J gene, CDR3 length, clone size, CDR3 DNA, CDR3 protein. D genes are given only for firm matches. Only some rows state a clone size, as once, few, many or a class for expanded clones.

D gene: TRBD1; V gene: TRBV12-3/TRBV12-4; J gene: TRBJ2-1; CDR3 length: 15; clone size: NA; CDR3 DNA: TGTGCCAGCACCCGCGGGACGACAGGGGTTAATGAGCAGTTCTTC; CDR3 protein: CASTRGTTGVNEQFF
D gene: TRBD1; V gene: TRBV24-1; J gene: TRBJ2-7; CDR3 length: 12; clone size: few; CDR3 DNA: TGTGCCACCGCACAGGGGGACTACGAGCAGTACTTC; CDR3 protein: CATAQGDYEQYF
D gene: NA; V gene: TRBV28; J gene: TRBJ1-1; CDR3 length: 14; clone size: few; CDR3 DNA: TGTGCCAGCAGTCACTTAACAGAAAACACTGAAGCTTTCTTT; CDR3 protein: CASSHLTENTEAFF
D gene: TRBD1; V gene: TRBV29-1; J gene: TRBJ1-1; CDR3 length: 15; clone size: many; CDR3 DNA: TGCAGCGTTGAACGACAGGGGGCCATGAACACTGAAGCTTTCTTT; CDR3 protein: CSVERQGAMNTEAFF
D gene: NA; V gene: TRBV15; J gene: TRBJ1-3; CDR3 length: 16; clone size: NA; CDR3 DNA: TGTGCCACCAGCAGAGATCTGGGGGTCTCTGGAAACACCATATATTTT; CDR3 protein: CATSRDLGVSGNTIYF
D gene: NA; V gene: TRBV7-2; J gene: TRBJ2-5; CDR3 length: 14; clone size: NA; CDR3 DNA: TGTGCCAGCAGCTTTGACCGGGGCCCGAAGACCCAGTACTTC; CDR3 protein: CASSFDRGPKTQYF
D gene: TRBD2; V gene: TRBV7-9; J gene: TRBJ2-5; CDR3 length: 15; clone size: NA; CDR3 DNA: TGTGCCAGCAGAACTAGCGGGGGGGCAGGTGAGACCCAGTACTTC; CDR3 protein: CASRTSGGAGETQYF
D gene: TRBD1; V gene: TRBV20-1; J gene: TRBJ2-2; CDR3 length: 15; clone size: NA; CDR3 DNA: TGCAGTGCTAGAGATCCCAGGGGGCGGACCGGGGAGCTGTTTTTT; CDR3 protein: CSARDPRGRTGELFF
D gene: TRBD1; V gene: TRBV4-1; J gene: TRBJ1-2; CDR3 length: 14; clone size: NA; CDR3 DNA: TGCGCCAGCAGCCAAGATCGGCAGGGGGTTGGCTACACCTTC; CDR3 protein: CASSQDRQGVGYTF
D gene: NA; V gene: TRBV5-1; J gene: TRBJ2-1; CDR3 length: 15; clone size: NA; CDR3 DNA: TGCGCCAGCAGCATATCTAGCGCCCAGGACAATGAGCAGTTCTTC; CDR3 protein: CASSISSAQDNEQFF
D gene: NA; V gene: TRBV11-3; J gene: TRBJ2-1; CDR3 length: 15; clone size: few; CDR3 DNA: TGTGCCAGCAGCTTAGAGCAGGGGGGCTACAATGAGCAGTTCTTC; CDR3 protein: CASSLEQGGYNEQFF
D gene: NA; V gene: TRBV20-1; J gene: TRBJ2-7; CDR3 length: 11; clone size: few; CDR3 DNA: TGCAGTGCCGGCGAGAACTACGAGCAGTACTTC; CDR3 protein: CSAGENYEQYF
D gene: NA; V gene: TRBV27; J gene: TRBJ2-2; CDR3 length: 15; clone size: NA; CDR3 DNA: TGTGCCAGCAGTTTTTGGGGGCTAGGCACCGGGGAGCTGTTTTTT; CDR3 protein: CASSFWGLGTGELFF
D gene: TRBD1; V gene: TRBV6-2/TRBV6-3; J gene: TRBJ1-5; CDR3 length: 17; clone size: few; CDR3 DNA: TGTGCCAGCAGTTTCGTTACAGGGGGCCATTGGAATCAGCCCCAGCATTTT; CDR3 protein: CASSFVTGGHWNQPQHF
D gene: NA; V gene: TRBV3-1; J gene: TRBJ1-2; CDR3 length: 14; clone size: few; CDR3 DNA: TGTGCCAGCAGCCCTCCAGGAGTGGGCTATGGCTACACCTTC; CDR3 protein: CASSPPGVGYGYTF
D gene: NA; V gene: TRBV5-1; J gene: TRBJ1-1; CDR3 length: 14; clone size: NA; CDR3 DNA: TGCGCCAGCAGCGCCCGCCGGCCAACAACTGAAGCTTTCTTT; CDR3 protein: CASSARRPTTEAFF
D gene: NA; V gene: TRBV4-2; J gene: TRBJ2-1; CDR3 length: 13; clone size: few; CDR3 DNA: TGTGCCAGCAGCCAAGACTGGGGTCGTGAGCAGTTCTTC; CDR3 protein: CASSQDWGREQFF
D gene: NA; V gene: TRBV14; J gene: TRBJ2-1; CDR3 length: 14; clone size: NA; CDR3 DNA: TGTGCCAGCAGCCAAGATCGAGCGGTTAATGAGCAGTTCTTC; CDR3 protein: CASSQDRAVNEQFF
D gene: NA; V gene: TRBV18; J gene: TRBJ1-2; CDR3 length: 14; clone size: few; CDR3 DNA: TGTGCCAGCTCATCCTCCAGGACCCCCTATGGCTACACCTTC; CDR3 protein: CASSSSRTPYGYTF
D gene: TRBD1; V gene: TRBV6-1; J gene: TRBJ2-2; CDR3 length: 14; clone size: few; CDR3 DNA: TGTGCCAGCAGTGCGGACAGGCGGACCGGGGAGCTGTTTTTT; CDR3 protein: CASSADRRTGELFF
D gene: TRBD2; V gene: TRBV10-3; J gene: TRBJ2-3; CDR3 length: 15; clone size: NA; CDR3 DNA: TGTGCCATCACCCCGAGCGGGAGACGCGCAGATACGCAGTATTTT; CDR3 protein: CAITPSGRRADTQYF
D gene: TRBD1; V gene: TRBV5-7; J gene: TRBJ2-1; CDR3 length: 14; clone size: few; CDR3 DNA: TGTGCCAGCAGCCGGAGACAGGGTTTCAATGAGCAGTTCTTC; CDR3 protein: CASSRRQGFNEQFF
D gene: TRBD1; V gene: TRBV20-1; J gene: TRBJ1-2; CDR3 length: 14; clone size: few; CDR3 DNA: TGCAGTGCTAGAGAGACAGGGGGCCGCTATGGCTACACCTTC; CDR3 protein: CSARETGGRYGYTF
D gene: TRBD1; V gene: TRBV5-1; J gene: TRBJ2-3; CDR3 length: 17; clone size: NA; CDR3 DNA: TGCGCCAGCAGCTTGGCCGACAGGGCCCCTAGCACAGATACGCAGTATTTT; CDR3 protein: CASSLADRAPSTDTQYF
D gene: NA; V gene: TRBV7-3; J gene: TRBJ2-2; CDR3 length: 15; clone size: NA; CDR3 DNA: TGTGCCAGCAGCTTGGAGGCGGGACTGGCCGGGGAGCTGTTTTTT; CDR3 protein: CASSLEAGLAGELFF
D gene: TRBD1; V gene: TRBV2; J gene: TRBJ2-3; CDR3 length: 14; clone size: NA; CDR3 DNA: TGTGCCAGCGGGGGGACAGGGCACACAGATACGCAGTATTTT; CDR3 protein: CASGGTGHTDTQYF
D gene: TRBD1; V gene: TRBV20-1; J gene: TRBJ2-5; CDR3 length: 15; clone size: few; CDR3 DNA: TGCAGTGCCGAGCGTCGGACAGGGGGCCGGGAGACCCAGTACTTC; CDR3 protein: CSAERRTGGRETQYF
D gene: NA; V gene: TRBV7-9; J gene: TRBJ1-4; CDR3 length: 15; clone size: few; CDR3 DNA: TGTGCCAGCAGCGAAGGGAGGAGAGGGTCTGAAAAACTGTTTTTT; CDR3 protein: CASSEGRRGSEKLFF
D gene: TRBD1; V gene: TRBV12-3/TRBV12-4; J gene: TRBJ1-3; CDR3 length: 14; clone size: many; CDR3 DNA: TGTGCCAGCAACCAACAGGGGGCTGGAAACACCATATATTTT; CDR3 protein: CASNQQGAGNTIYF
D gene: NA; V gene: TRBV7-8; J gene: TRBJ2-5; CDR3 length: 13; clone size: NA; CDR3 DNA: TGTGCCAGCAGCTTAGGGCATTCGGAGACCCAGTACTTC; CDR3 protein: CASSLGHSETQYF
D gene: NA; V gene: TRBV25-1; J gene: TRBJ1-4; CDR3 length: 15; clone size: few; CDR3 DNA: TGTGCCAGCAGCGATATGGGCCCACCTTTTGAAAAACTGTTTTTT; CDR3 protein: CASSDMGPPFEKLFF
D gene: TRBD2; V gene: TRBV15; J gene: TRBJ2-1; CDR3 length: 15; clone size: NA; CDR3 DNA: TGTGCCACCAGTTCATCGGGACTAGGAAACAATGAGCAGTTCTTC; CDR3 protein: CATSSSGLGNNEQFF
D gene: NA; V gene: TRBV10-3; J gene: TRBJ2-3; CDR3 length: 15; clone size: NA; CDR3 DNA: TGTGCCTCCTCCGGTGGTGGGACTTACACAGATACGCAGTATTTT; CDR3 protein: CASSGGGTYTDTQYF
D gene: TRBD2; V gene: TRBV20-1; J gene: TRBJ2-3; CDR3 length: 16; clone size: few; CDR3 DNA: TGCAGTGCTCCTAAGTTGGTAGCGGGGGCCACAGATACGCAGTATTTT; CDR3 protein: CSAPKLVAGATDTQYF
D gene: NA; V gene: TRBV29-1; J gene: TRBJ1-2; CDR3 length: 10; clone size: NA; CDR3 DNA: TGCAGCGTTGAACAGGGGGGCTACACCTTC; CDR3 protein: CSVEQGGYTF
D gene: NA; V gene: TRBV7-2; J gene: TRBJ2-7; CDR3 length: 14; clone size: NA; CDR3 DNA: TGTGCCAGCAGCCGACTAGGGACATCCTACGAGCAGTACTTC; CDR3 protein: CASSRLGTSYEQYF
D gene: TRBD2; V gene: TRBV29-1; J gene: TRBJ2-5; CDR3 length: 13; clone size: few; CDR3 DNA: TGCAGCCTCTCGTCTCTGGGGGGGGAGACCCAGTACTTC; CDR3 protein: CSLSSLGGETQYF
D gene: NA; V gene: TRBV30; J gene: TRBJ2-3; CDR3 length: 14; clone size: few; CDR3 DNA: TGTGCCTGGAGTCTGGGGGGACTTTCAGATACGCAGTATTTT; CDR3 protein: CAWSLGGLSDTQYF
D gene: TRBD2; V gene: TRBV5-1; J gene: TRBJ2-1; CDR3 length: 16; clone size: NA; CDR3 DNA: TGCGCCAGCAGCTTGGGGACGGGGGGGCCCATAAATGAGCAGTTCTTC; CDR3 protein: CASSLGTGGPINEQFF
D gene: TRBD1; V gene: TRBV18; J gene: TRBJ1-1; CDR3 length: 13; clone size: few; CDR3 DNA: TGTGCCAGCTCACCAGGGACAGTCCCTGAAGCTTTCTTT; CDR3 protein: CASSPGTVPEAFF
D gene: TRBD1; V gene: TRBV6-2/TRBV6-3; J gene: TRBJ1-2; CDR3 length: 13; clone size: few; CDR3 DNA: TGTGCCGCCGCGGGACAGGGGTTCTATGGCTACACCTTC; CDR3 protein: CAAAGQGFYGYTF
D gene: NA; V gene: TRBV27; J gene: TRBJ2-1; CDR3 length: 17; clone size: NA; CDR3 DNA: TGTGCCAGCAGTTTACGACATAGCGGCACAGGGTACAATGAGCAGTTCTTC; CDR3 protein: CASSLRHSGTGYNEQFF
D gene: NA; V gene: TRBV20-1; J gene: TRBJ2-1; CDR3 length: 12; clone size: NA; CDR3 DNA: TGCAGTGAACCGGGGGAGGACAATGAGCAGTTCTTC; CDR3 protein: CSEPGEDNEQFF
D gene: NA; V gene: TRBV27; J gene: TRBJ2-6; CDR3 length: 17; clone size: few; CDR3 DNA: TGTGCCAGCAGGGGAAGCTTGGGGGCCTCTGGGGCCAACGTCCTGACTTTC; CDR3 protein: CASRGSLGASGANVLTF
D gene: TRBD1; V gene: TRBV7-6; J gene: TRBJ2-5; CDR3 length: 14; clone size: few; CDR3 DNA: TGTGCCAGCAGCTTAGGGACAGGTCCCGAGACCCAGTACTTC; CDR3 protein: CASSLGTGPETQYF
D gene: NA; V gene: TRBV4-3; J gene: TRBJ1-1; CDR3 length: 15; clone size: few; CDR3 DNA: TGCGCCAGCAGCCAAGATGCAGGGTGGGGCACTGAAGCTTTCTTT; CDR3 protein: CASSQDAGWGTEAFF
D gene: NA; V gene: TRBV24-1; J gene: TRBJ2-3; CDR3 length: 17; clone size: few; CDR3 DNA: TGTGCCACCAGTGACCCAGCTATAGCGCGCAGCACAGATACGCAGTATTTT; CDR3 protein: CATSDPAIARSTDTQYF
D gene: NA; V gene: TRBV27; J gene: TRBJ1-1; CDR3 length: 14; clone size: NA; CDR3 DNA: TGTGCCAGCAGTTTAACGGCTATGAACACTGAAGCTTTCTTT; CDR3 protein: CASSLTAMNTEAFF
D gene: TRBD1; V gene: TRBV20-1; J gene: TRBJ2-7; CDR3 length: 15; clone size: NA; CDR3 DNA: TGCAGTGCAAAGAAAACAGGGGGCGCTTTCGACGAGCAGTACTTC; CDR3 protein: CSAKKTGGAFDEQYF
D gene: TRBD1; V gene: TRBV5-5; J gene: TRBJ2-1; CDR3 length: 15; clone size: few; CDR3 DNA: TGTGCCAGCAGCTTGGACAGGGGCCCGGACAATGAGCAGTTCTTC; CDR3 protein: CASSLDRGPDNEQFF
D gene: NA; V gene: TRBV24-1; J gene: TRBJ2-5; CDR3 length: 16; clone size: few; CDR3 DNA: TGTGCCACCAGTGATCCTGGTAGGGGGGCCGGAGAGACCCAGTACTTC; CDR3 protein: CATSDPGRGAGETQYF
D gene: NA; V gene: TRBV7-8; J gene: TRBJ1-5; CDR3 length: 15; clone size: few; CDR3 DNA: TGTGCCAGCAGCTTAGCCACAGGACTTGGTCAGCCCCAGCATTTT; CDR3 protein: CASSLATGLGQPQHF
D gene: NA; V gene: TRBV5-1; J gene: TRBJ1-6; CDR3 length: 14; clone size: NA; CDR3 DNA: TGCGCCAGCAGCTTGGTAACAGGAAATTCACCCCTCCACTTT; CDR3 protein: CASSLVTGNSPLHF
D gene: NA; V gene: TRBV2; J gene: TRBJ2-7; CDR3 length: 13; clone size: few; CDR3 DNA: TGTGCCAGCAGTGGCAGGGTGAACTACGAGCAGTACTTC; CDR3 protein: CASSGRVNYEQYF
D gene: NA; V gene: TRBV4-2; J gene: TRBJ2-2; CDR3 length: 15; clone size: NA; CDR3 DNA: TGTGCCAGCAGCCAAGATAAAAGAGGTACCGGGGAGCTGTTTTTT; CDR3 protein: CASSQDKRGTGELFF